Listed below are T cell receptor beta chains from one sample, sequenced in a study of technical replicates of blood from four donors. Using immunoSEQ multiplex PCR, the repertoire was profiled, and TCRdb retains in-frame clones only, with some absent. Among tens of thousands of clones listed, roughly 97% were seen once. Material: T cells isolated from PBMCs. The receptors here all came from a human donor in good health. CDR3s include the opening cysteine and the closing phenylalanine or tryptophan. A D gene is named only where the DNA matches it firmly. Size is omitted from some rows. Given values are once, few, many or a class for expanded clones.

v_call: TRBV6-1; d_call: TRBD1; j_call: TRBJ2-7; clone_size: -; cdr3_nt: TGTGCCAGCAGTTTAGGGACAGCCTACGAGCAGTACTTC; cdr3_aa: CASSLGTAYEQYF
v_call: TRBV11-3; d_call: -; j_call: TRBJ1-1; clone_size: -; cdr3_nt: TGTGCCAGCAGCCAAGGAAGCGGCACTGAAGCTTTCTTT; cdr3_aa: CASSQGSGTEAFF
v_call: TRBV7-6; d_call: -; j_call: TRBJ1-1; clone_size: -; cdr3_nt: TGTGCCAGTGGCGCCGTCGGGGGGCTGAACACTGAAGCTTTCTTT; cdr3_aa: CASGAVGGLNTEAFF
v_call: TRBV29-1; d_call: -; j_call: TRBJ2-1; clone_size: -; cdr3_nt: TGCAGCGTTGAAGGTGAGGTTGGTTCCTCCTACAATGAGCAGTTCTTC; cdr3_aa: CSVEGEVGSSYNEQFF
v_call: TRBV5-1; d_call: TRBD2; j_call: TRBJ2-5; clone_size: -; cdr3_nt: TGCGCCAGCAGCTCAGGACTAGCGGGAGATGAGACCCAGTACTTC; cdr3_aa: CASSSGLAGDETQYF
v_call: TRBV10-1; d_call: -; j_call: TRBJ1-1; clone_size: -; cdr3_nt: TGCGCCAGCAGTGAGTCGAGCGGGGATGGGACTGAAGCTTTCTTT; cdr3_aa: CASSESSGDGTEAFF
v_call: TRBV6-1; d_call: TRBD1; j_call: TRBJ1-4; clone_size: -; cdr3_nt: TGTGCCAGCAGCAGACAGGGGGCGAGTGAAAAACTGTTTTTT; cdr3_aa: CASSRQGASEKLFF
v_call: TRBV7-9; d_call: -; j_call: TRBJ2-3; clone_size: -; cdr3_nt: TGTGCCAGCAGCTCTCCTTTCTCCCCCGGCGGGGAGACAGATACGCAGTATTTT; cdr3_aa: CASSSPFSPGGETDTQYF
v_call: TRBV5-6; d_call: -; j_call: TRBJ2-7; clone_size: -; cdr3_nt: TGTGCCAGCACGTTGGCAGCGAGTTACGAGCAGTACTTC; cdr3_aa: CASTLAASYEQYF
v_call: TRBV4-1; d_call: -; j_call: TRBJ2-3; clone_size: -; cdr3_nt: TGCGCCAGCAGCCAGGGAGAGGCAGATACGCAGTATTTT; cdr3_aa: CASSQGEADTQYF
v_call: TRBV10-1; d_call: -; j_call: TRBJ1-3; clone_size: -; cdr3_nt: TGCGCCAGCAGAGCTGCCTCTGGAAACACCATATATTTT; cdr3_aa: CASRAASGNTIYF
v_call: TRBV18; d_call: TRBD1; j_call: TRBJ2-5; clone_size: -; cdr3_nt: TGTGCCAGCTCACCAGGACAGGGGGTTGGGTACCAAGAGACCCAGTACTTC; cdr3_aa: CASSPGQGVGYQETQYF
v_call: TRBV5-4; d_call: -; j_call: TRBJ1-1; clone_size: -; cdr3_nt: TGTGCCAGCAGCTCCGGACAGAACACTGAAGCTTTCTTT; cdr3_aa: CASSSGQNTEAFF
v_call: TRBV5-1; d_call: -; j_call: TRBJ1-4; clone_size: -; cdr3_nt: TGCGCCAGCAGCTTTCAGGCGGGGAATGAAAAACTGTTTTTT; cdr3_aa: CASSFQAGNEKLFF
v_call: TRBV4-2; d_call: -; j_call: TRBJ2-1; clone_size: -; cdr3_nt: TGTGCCAGCCGGGGGACGTCCTACAATGAGCAGTTCTTC; cdr3_aa: CASRGTSYNEQFF
v_call: TRBV7-9; d_call: -; j_call: TRBJ2-7; clone_size: -; cdr3_nt: TGTGCCAGCAGCTTAGGGGGGCGCCTCATCTACGAGCAGTACTTC; cdr3_aa: CASSLGGRLIYEQYF
v_call: TRBV27; d_call: -; j_call: TRBJ2-7; clone_size: -; cdr3_nt: TGTGCCAGCAGCGGGACAATGCCTTCCTACGAGCAGTACTTC; cdr3_aa: CASSGTMPSYEQYF
v_call: TRBV5-1; d_call: -; j_call: TRBJ1-1; clone_size: -; cdr3_nt: TGCGCCAGCAGCGACACAGGTCTTGAAGCTTTCTTT; cdr3_aa: CASSDTGLEAFF
v_call: TRBV11-1; d_call: TRBD1; j_call: TRBJ2-3; clone_size: -; cdr3_nt: TGTGCCAGCAGCACCACAGGGGTGGGCAGCACAGATACGCAGTATTTT; cdr3_aa: CASSTTGVGSTDTQYF
v_call: TRBV5-1; d_call: TRBD1; j_call: TRBJ1-2; clone_size: -; cdr3_nt: TGCGCCAGCAGCCCACTAGGGACAGGGACATATGGCTACACCTTC; cdr3_aa: CASSPLGTGTYGYTF
v_call: TRBV5-1; d_call: TRBD1; j_call: TRBJ1-2; clone_size: -; cdr3_nt: TGCGCCAGCAGCAGCGACAGGGAGGCCTATGGCTACACCTTC; cdr3_aa: CASSSDREAYGYTF
v_call: TRBV10-1; d_call: -; j_call: TRBJ2-7; clone_size: -; cdr3_nt: TGCGCCAGCAGTGAGGTTGGGGGACACCCCTACGAGCAGTACTTC; cdr3_aa: CASSEVGGHPYEQYF
v_call: TRBV7-9; d_call: TRBD1; j_call: TRBJ1-2; clone_size: -; cdr3_nt: TGTGCCAGCAGCCACGACAGGGTAACTAACTATGGCTACACCTTC; cdr3_aa: CASSHDRVTNYGYTF
v_call: TRBV5-5; d_call: -; j_call: TRBJ2-7; clone_size: -; cdr3_nt: TGTGCCAGCAGTTATACTAGCTCCTACGAGCAGTACTTC; cdr3_aa: CASSYTSSYEQYF
v_call: TRBV6-5; d_call: TRBD1; j_call: TRBJ2-5; clone_size: once; cdr3_nt: TGTGCCAGCAGTTACTCGACAGGGCAAGAGACCCAGTACTTC; cdr3_aa: CASSYSTGQETQYF
v_call: TRBV10-2; d_call: TRBD2; j_call: TRBJ2-3; clone_size: -; cdr3_nt: TGCGCCAGCAGTGCGGGAGGGGGCACAGATACGCAGTATTTT; cdr3_aa: CASSAGGGTDTQYF
v_call: TRBV5-4; d_call: -; j_call: TRBJ2-7; clone_size: -; cdr3_nt: TGTGCCAGCAGTGGCGGGGTTTCCTACGAGCAGTACTTC; cdr3_aa: CASSGGVSYEQYF
v_call: TRBV11-1; d_call: TRBD2; j_call: TRBJ2-5; clone_size: -; cdr3_nt: TGTGCCAGCAGCTGGGACTACCTCCAAGAGACCCAGTACTTC; cdr3_aa: CASSWDYLQETQYF
v_call: TRBV6-1; d_call: TRBD1; j_call: TRBJ1-4; clone_size: -; cdr3_nt: TGTGCCAGCCGGACAGGACTAACTGAAAAACTGTTTTTT; cdr3_aa: CASRTGLTEKLFF
v_call: TRBV9; d_call: -; j_call: TRBJ1-6; clone_size: -; cdr3_nt: TGTGCCAGCAGCGTAGAAGGGGATAGTTCACCCCTCCACTTT; cdr3_aa: CASSVEGDSSPLHF
v_call: TRBV5-6; d_call: -; j_call: TRBJ1-1; clone_size: -; cdr3_nt: TGTGCCAGCAGCTTGGACATACCCACTGAAGCTTTCTTT; cdr3_aa: CASSLDIPTEAFF
v_call: TRBV27; d_call: -; j_call: TRBJ2-7; clone_size: -; cdr3_nt: TGTGCCAGCAGTTTACCAGGGAAGGTACACGAGCAGTACTTC; cdr3_aa: CASSLPGKVHEQYF
v_call: TRBV15; d_call: TRBD1; j_call: TRBJ1-4; clone_size: -; cdr3_nt: TGTGCCACCAGCAGAGATCTAGGGGACAGGGACGCAACTAATGAAAAACTGTTTTTT; cdr3_aa: CATSRDLGDRDATNEKLFF
v_call: TRBV21-1; d_call: -; j_call: TRBJ1-3; clone_size: -; cdr3_nt: TGTGCCAGCAGCCGTCCGGGGGAGATCTCTGGAAACACCATATATTTT; cdr3_aa: CASSRPGEISGNTIYF
v_call: TRBV11-3; d_call: TRBD1; j_call: TRBJ2-5; clone_size: once; cdr3_nt: TGTGCCAGCAGCCTCGGCCACACAGGGGAAGAGACCCAGTACTTC; cdr3_aa: CASSLGHTGEETQYF
v_call: TRBV15; d_call: TRBD2; j_call: TRBJ2-5; clone_size: -; cdr3_nt: TGTGCCACCAGCAGAGGTCGGGCTAGCGGGAGTATGCGGGAAGAGACCCAGTACTTC; cdr3_aa: CATSRGRASGSMREETQYF
v_call: TRBV9; d_call: -; j_call: TRBJ2-3; clone_size: -; cdr3_nt: TGTGCCAGCAGCCGAACAGGACAGAGGTGGTCCGATACGCAGTATTTT; cdr3_aa: CASSRTGQRWSDTQYF
v_call: TRBV7-8; d_call: TRBD1; j_call: TRBJ2-5; clone_size: once; cdr3_nt: TGTGCCAGCAGCTCTGACAGGGGCCAAGAGACCCAGTACTTC; cdr3_aa: CASSSDRGQETQYF
v_call: TRBV6-6; d_call: -; j_call: TRBJ1-2; clone_size: -; cdr3_nt: TGTGCCAGCAGTTATCCGACATCGTTCCTTGGCTACACCTTC; cdr3_aa: CASSYPTSFLGYTF
v_call: TRBV7-2; d_call: TRBD2; j_call: TRBJ2-1; clone_size: -; cdr3_nt: TGTGCCAGCAGCTTAGTGGGCGGGGGGGCCCACAATGAGCAGTTCTTC; cdr3_aa: CASSLVGGGAHNEQFF
v_call: TRBV13; d_call: TRBD2; j_call: TRBJ2-2; clone_size: -; cdr3_nt: TGTGCCAGCAGCTTAGAAACCCGACTAGCGGGAGTGAACACCGGGGAGCTGTTTTTT; cdr3_aa: CASSLETRLAGVNTGELFF
v_call: TRBV28; d_call: -; j_call: TRBJ1-2; clone_size: -; cdr3_nt: TGTGCCAGCAGTTTGGAGGCAGGACCCTATGGCTACACCTTC; cdr3_aa: CASSLEAGPYGYTF
v_call: TRBV5-1; d_call: TRBD1; j_call: TRBJ1-1; clone_size: -; cdr3_nt: TGCGCCAGCAGCTTGAGGGGTGACAGGGGGCTGAACACTGAAGCTTTCTTT; cdr3_aa: CASSLRGDRGLNTEAFF
v_call: TRBV6-5; d_call: TRBD1; j_call: TRBJ2-3; clone_size: -; cdr3_nt: TGTGCCAGCAGTTACTCAACAGGGGGTAGCACAGATACGCAGTATTTT; cdr3_aa: CASSYSTGGSTDTQYF
v_call: TRBV11-2; d_call: TRBD2; j_call: TRBJ2-7; clone_size: -; cdr3_nt: TGTGCCAGCAGCTCGACTAGCGGGAGATACGAGCAGTACTTC; cdr3_aa: CASSSTSGRYEQYF
v_call: TRBV4-1; d_call: TRBD2; j_call: TRBJ2-3; clone_size: -; cdr3_nt: TGCGCCAGCAGCCAAGAGCTAGCGGGGGGTACAGATACGCAGTATTTT; cdr3_aa: CASSQELAGGTDTQYF
v_call: TRBV12-5; d_call: TRBD1; j_call: TRBJ2-7; clone_size: -; cdr3_nt: TGTGCTAGTGGTTTGATATTGGGACAGGGGGCGGGAGAGCAGTACTTC; cdr3_aa: CASGLILGQGAGEQYF
v_call: TRBV6-5; d_call: -; j_call: TRBJ1-5; clone_size: few; cdr3_nt: TGTGCCAGCAAAAGTCAGGGGTTGGGGCCCCAGCATTTT; cdr3_aa: CASKSQGLGPQHF
v_call: TRBV27; d_call: -; j_call: TRBJ2-1; clone_size: -; cdr3_nt: TGTGCCAGCAGTTTATTAAATTGGATTGGTAAGGGGGTGATGGGCTCCTACAATGAGCAGTTCTTC; cdr3_aa: CASSLLNWIGKGVMGSYNEQFF
v_call: TRBV30; d_call: -; j_call: TRBJ2-5; clone_size: -; cdr3_nt: TGTGCCTGGAGTGTAGGGGACTCCATGGGAGGGACCCAGTACTTC; cdr3_aa: CAWSVGDSMGGTQYF
v_call: TRBV4-1; d_call: -; j_call: TRBJ2-1; clone_size: -; cdr3_nt: TGCGCCAGCAGCCAAGATCCTCGTGGCCTTAATGAGCAGTTCTTC; cdr3_aa: CASSQDPRGLNEQFF
v_call: TRBV11-2; d_call: TRBD1; j_call: TRBJ2-3; clone_size: once; cdr3_nt: TGTGCCAGCAGCCCGACTCGGGACAGGGGGCGCACAGATACGCAGTATTTT; cdr3_aa: CASSPTRDRGRTDTQYF
v_call: TRBV19; d_call: -; j_call: TRBJ1-1; clone_size: -; cdr3_nt: TGTGCCAGTAGTCCTGGGAGGGGATACACTGAAGCTTTCTTT; cdr3_aa: CASSPGRGYTEAFF
v_call: TRBV4-1; d_call: -; j_call: TRBJ2-3; clone_size: -; cdr3_nt: TGCGCCAGCAGCCAAGAAGAGACAGCAGATACGCAGTATTTT; cdr3_aa: CASSQEETADTQYF
v_call: TRBV4-1; d_call: -; j_call: TRBJ2-1; clone_size: -; cdr3_nt: TGCGCCAGCAGCCACAGGGGCCCGTACAATGAGCAGTTCTTC; cdr3_aa: CASSHRGPYNEQFF
v_call: TRBV7-6; d_call: -; j_call: TRBJ2-7; clone_size: -; cdr3_nt: TGTGCCAGCAGCTTATCCCCGAGGGGACTCTCCTACGAGCAGTACTTC; cdr3_aa: CASSLSPRGLSYEQYF
v_call: TRBV6-6; d_call: -; j_call: TRBJ2-7; clone_size: -; cdr3_nt: TGTGCCAGCAGTTACTCGAGCCCCTACGAGCAGTACTTC; cdr3_aa: CASSYSSPYEQYF
v_call: TRBV7-2; d_call: TRBD1; j_call: TRBJ1-5; clone_size: -; cdr3_nt: TGTGCCAGCAGCCCACTACCGGGACAGTATAGCAATCAGCCCCAGCATTTT; cdr3_aa: CASSPLPGQYSNQPQHF
v_call: TRBV4-1; d_call: TRBD1; j_call: TRBJ2-7; clone_size: -; cdr3_nt: TGCGCCAGCAGCCAAAAGGGGGCAGGGGACTACGAGCAGTACTTC; cdr3_aa: CASSQKGAGDYEQYF
v_call: TRBV5-1; d_call: -; j_call: TRBJ2-3; clone_size: -; cdr3_nt: TGCGCCAGCGGAGTCCTAGACACAGATACGCAGTATTTT; cdr3_aa: CASGVLDTDTQYF